Presented here are 27 T cell receptor beta chains from one specimen sequenced in a study of blood T cells in healthy people across ages (dated by TCRdb to about 2015). Library preparation employed 5' RACE. TCRdb shows the sequencer as Illumina HiSeq 2500. A second PCR of roughly 7 to 12 cycles was performed with a sample-barcoded 5' primer and a J-beta primer mix. In-frame beta chains were kept once TCRdb had trimmed the public reads at Q25 with fastp and called clones with MiXCR. For every CDR3 protein sequence, its rows merge into one entry that carries the most common genes and DNA. The sample yields hundreds of thousands of distinct CDR3 sequences; more than 55% were counted once. The top ten clones comprise 25% to 30% of the sample. Sequencing was done on a sample of blood. These receptors came from a man aged 35-49 years in good health.

The chain has TRBV27 and TRBJ2-3, with 7 bases matching TRBD1. The CDR3 has 16 residues. The germline V gene has CDR1 MNHEY and CDR2 SMNVEV (reference sequence). Trimming took 6 bases from V and 6 from J; bases not matched to a gene: 15. DNA for the CDR3: TGTGCCAGCAGCCGAACGGACAGGCTAAGAGGGGATACGCAGTATTTT. This sequence encodes CASSRTDRLRGDTQYF.

The chain is built from TRBV7-9 and TRBJ2-7; TRBD1 agrees at 10 bases. The DNA end is more similar to TRBJ2-4, so the J call may be wrong. CDR1 is SEHNR and CDR2 is FQNEAQ in the germline V gene (reference sequence). CDR3 length: 15 residues. The CDR3 region has the DNA TGTGCCAGCAGCTTAGTGTCGGACAGGGGGAACATTCAGTACTTC. Its protein is CASSLVSDRGNIQYF.

V is TRBV29-1 and J is TRBJ2-3; no clear D. The germline V gene encodes CDR1 SQVTM and CDR2 ANQGSEA. The CDR3 runs to 12 residues. Trimming removed 7 bases at V and 4 bases at J, with 12 bases between. In DNA, the CDR3 is TGCAGCGCAGGATCCCTCGCAGATACGCAGTATTTT. It yields the protein CSAGSLADTQYF.

CDR3 DNA sequence: TGTGCCAGCAGTTATGGACTAGCGGAACAAGAGACCCAGTACTTC. As protein: CASSYGLAEQETQYF. This sequence joins TRBV6-5 and TRBJ2-5; 10 bases match TRBD2. The CDR3 has 15 amino acids. The ends lost 3 bases at V and 2 bases at J; junction bases unmatched: 3. The germline CDR1 and CDR2 sequences are MNHEY and SVGAGI.

J is TRBJ1-1 and V is TRBV7-2; TRBD1 matches at 8 bases. The junction had 6 bases not matched to a gene; V was cut back by 4 bases and J by 5 bases. Germline V lookup: CDR1 SGHTA, CDR2 FQGNSA. The CDR3 has 14 residues. The CDR3 sequence is CASSSTGGVTEAFF. For the CDR3, the DNA is TGTGCCAGCAGCTCCACAGGGGGTGTAACTGAAGCTTTCTTT.

The CDR3 sequence: CASRQPGGAVDGYTF. CDR3 bases: TGCGCCAGCAGACAACCAGGGGGCGCGGTGGATGGCTACACCTTC. This chain uses TRBV4-1 with TRBJ1-2; 8 positions agree with TRBD1. Trimming took 6 bases from V and 6 from J; bases not matched to a gene: 12. Germline CDR1 reads MGHRA; CDR2 reads YSYEKL. CDR3 size: 15 residues.

V usage is TRBV6-2 or TRBV6-3 and J usage is TRBJ1-6, with a weak D call TRBD1 (6 bases). V was shortened by 6 bases and J by 7 bases, with 16 bases between the two germline ends. Germline V gene data show CDR1 as MNHEY and CDR2 as SVGEGT. This CDR3 has 15 amino acids. The CDR3 protein is CASSLGTPDNSPLHF. The CDR3 DNA reads TGTGCCAGCAGCCTCGGGACACCCGACAATTCACCCCTCCACTTT.

The chain is built from TRBV5-1 and TRBJ2-6, with D tentatively TRBD1 (5 bases). From germline, CDR1 is SGHRS and CDR2 YFSETQ. The V end lost 4 bases, the J end lost 0 bases, and 14 bases lay between the germline ends. This CDR3 spans 17 amino acids. CDR3 DNA sequence: TGCGCCAGCAGCCAAGGGGTATTCCTCTCTGGGGCCAACGTCCTGACTTTC. This codes for CASSQGVFLSGANVLTF. Full variable domain (remainder filled in from reference TRBV5-1 and TRBJ2-6): KAGVTQTPRYLIKTRGQQVTLSCSPISGHRSVSWYQQTPGQGLQFLFEYFSETQRNKGNFPGRFSGRQFSNSRSEMNVSTLELGDSALYLCASSQGVFLSGANVLTFGAGSRLTVL.

The chain combines TRBV7-3 with TRBJ2-5, with 9 bases that match TRBD1. Looked up from germline, CDR1 is SGHTA and CDR2 is FQGTGA. V lost 4 bases and J lost 4; bases outside the gene matches: 7. The CDR3 is 15 amino acids. The CDR3 DNA is TGTGCCAGCAGCTCTACTCCGGGACAGGGAGAGACCCAGTACTTC. Protein: CASSSTPGQGETQYF.

A few counts support this clonotype. V gene TRBV5-1 combines with J gene TRBJ1-5; tentative D call: TRBD1 (5 bases). Germline V gene data show CDR1 as SGHRS and CDR2 as YFSETQ. Trimming took 4 bases from V and 4 from J, leaving 18 bases between them. The CDR3 has 16 amino acids. CDR3 coding DNA: TGCGCCAGCAGCCCGGAACCTGACAGCAAAAATCAGCCCCAGCATTTT. Its protein product is CASSPEPDSKNQPQHF.

CDR3: CSVGHRGYTF. CDR3 nucleotides: TGCAGCGTTGGACATCGCGGCTACACCTTC. The rearrangement uses TRBV29-1 and TRBJ1-2; D is unresolved. This CDR3 is built from 10 residues. Trimming removed 4 bases from V and 8 bases from J, with 8 bases in between. The germline V gene encodes CDR1 SQVTM and CDR2 ANQGSEA.

V is TRBV27 and J is TRBJ2-2; D tentatively fits TRBD1 or TRBD2 (6 bases each). V was shortened by 3 bases and J by 3 bases, with 14 bases between the two germline ends. Germline values: CDR1 MNHEY, CDR2 SMNVEV (reference sequence). This CDR3 region has 16 residues. CDR3: CASSFLGGPDTGELFF. The DNA of the CDR3 is TGTGCCAGCAGTTTCTTGGGGGGCCCGGACACCGGGGAGCTGTTTTTT.

The table lists this clonotype with many counts. J is TRBJ2-3 and V is TRBV9; possible D gene TRBD2, 5 bases. CDR3 size: 16 residues. Trimming left V 0 bases short and J 4 bases short, with 15 bases between. CDR1 is SGDLS and CDR2 is YYNGEE in the germline V gene. The CDR3 sequence: CASSVEGRVGADTQYF. The CDR3 DNA reads as TGTGCCAGCAGCGTAGAAGGGCGGGTTGGAGCAGATACGCAGTATTTT. The entire variable domain, with the rest obtained from reference TRBV9 and TRBJ2-3, is as follows: DSGVTQTPKHLITATGQRVTLRCSPRSGDLSVYWYQQSLDQGLQFLIQYYNGEERAKGNILERFSAQQFPDLHSELNLSSLELGDSALYFCASSVEGRVGADTQYFGPGTRLTVL.

J is TRBJ2-2 and V is TRBV15; 15 bases are a match to TRBD2. The V gene's germline CDR1 is LNHNV and CDR2 YYDKDF (reference sequence). The CDR3 is 22 residues long. Trimming at V came to 2 bases and at J to 3 bases, leaving 16 bases not matched to a gene. The CDR3 protein is CATSRSRRGLAGGSRYTGELFF. The CDR3 nucleotides read TGTGCCACCAGCAGATCGCGAAGAGGACTAGCGGGAGGGTCTAGGTACACCGGGGAGCTGTTTTTT.

Details on this clonotype: One junction end disagrees with the germline gene, perhaps due to a read error. The chain has TRBV7-9 and TRBJ2-7; TRBD1 matches at 7 bases. The CDR3 is made up of 13 amino acids. The germline V gene encodes CDR1 SEHNR and CDR2 FQNEAQ (reference sequence). The CDR3 region is CASSKGTAYEQYF. CDR3 in DNA: TGTGCTAGCAGCAAAGGGACAGCCTACGAGCAGTACTTC.

This clonotype occurred a few times. J is TRBJ2-7 and V is TRBV4-3, with D possibly matching TRBD2 (6 bases). The CDR3 length is 17 residues. Looked up from germline, CDR1 is LGHNA and CDR2 is YSLEER. V was trimmed by 0 bases and J by 3 bases, leaving 18 bases between them. The CDR3 nucleotides are TGCGCCAGCAGCCAAGATTTGGGGGGTATAGCCCTCTACGAGCAGTACTTC. Protein product: CASSQDLGGIALYEQYF.

V and J are TRBV7-2 and TRBJ2-4; TRBD2 matches at 12 bases. The CDR3 contains 20 residues. Germline V gives CDR1 SGHTA, CDR2 FQGNSA. Unmatched junction bases numbered 10, after V lost 1 base and J lost 0 bases. The CDR3 is CASSLGLAGGNELAKNIQYF. The CDR3 nucleotides are TGTGCCAGCAGCTTAGGGCTAGCGGGAGGGAACGAACTAGCCAAAAACATTCAGTACTTC.

This CDR3 is CASSPSGTGRSGANVLTF. DNA of the CDR3: TGTGCCAGCAGTCCCTCCGGGACAGGACGCTCTGGGGCCAACGTCCTGACTTTC. The rearrangement joins TRBV6-1 to TRBJ2-6; 8 nucleotides match TRBD1. CDR3 size: 18 residues. The trim removed 5 bases at V and 0 bases at J, leaving 9 bases unmatched. Per germline, CDR1 MNHNS and CDR2 SASEGT.

The chain joins TRBV11-3 to TRBJ2-4, with D hard to call. Trimming shortened V by 1 base and J by 0 bases, and 10 bases separated the two germline ends. Germline CDR1 and CDR2: SGHNT and YENEEA. This CDR3 is 16 amino acids long. The DNA for the CDR3 is TGTGCCAGCAGCTTAGGCGACTTCCTAGCCAAAAACATTCAGTACTTC. This sequence encodes CASSLGDFLAKNIQYF.

This clonotype was picked up one time. V is TRBV7-3 and J is TRBJ1-1; no clear D. V lost 5 bases, J lost 1 base, and 8 bases lay in between. CDR1 and CDR2 from the germline V gene are SGHTA and FQGTGA. The CDR3 is made up of 13 amino acids. The CDR3 region is CASSVLANTEAFF. The CDR3 coding sequence is TGTGCCAGCAGCGTACTAGCGAACACTGAAGCTTTCTTT. Full variable domain (remainder filled in from reference TRBV7-3 and TRBJ1-1): GAGVSQTPSNKVTEKGKYVELRCDPISGHTALYWYRQSLGQGPEFLIYFQGTGAADDSGLPNDRFFAVRPEGSVSTLKIQRTERGDSAVYLCASSVLANTEAFFGQGTRLTVV.

The table lists this clonotype with a few counts. V is TRBV7-2 and J is TRBJ2-7; 7 nucleotides match TRBD1. The germline V gene encodes CDR1 SGHTA and CDR2 FQGNSA. CDR3 length equals 16 residues. The V segment lost 1 base and the J segment 10 bases; nucleotides outside the gene matches: 16. CDR3 sequence: CASSLDRGGGSVTQYF. CDR3 DNA: TGTGCCAGCAGCTTAGACAGGGGCGGCGGCTCCGTTACCCAGTACTTC.

The chain is built from TRBV4-1 and TRBJ2-1; no clear D. Germline CDR1 reads MGHRA; CDR2 reads YSYEKL. This CDR3 is 13 amino acids long. Trimming removed 4 bases from V and 9 bases from J, with 13 bases in between. CDR3 DNA sequence: TGCGCCAGCAGCCCCCTTTTATTCTCTGAGCAGTTCTTC. This sequence encodes CASSPLLFSEQFF.

This clonotype has only a few counts. V and J are TRBV7-2 and TRBJ2-3, with 9 bases aligning to TRBD2. The length of the CDR3 is 18 residues. V was pared by 4 bases and J by 0 bases, with 11 bases of the junction left unmatched. Germline V gene sequence: CDR1 SGHTA, CDR2 FQGNSA. The CDR3 here is CASSSPGGGVTSTDTQYF. CDR3 nucleotides: TGTGCCAGCAGCTCACCCGGCGGGGGGGTGACGAGCACAGATACGCAGTATTTT. Looking up the rest from reference TRBV7-2 and TRBJ2-3 gives the full variable domain: GAGVSQSPSNKVTEKGKDVELRCDPISGHTALYWYRQSLGQGLEFLIYFQGNSAPDKSGLPSDRFSAERTGGSVSTLTIQRTQQEDSAVYLCASSSPGGGVTSTDTQYFGPGTRLTVL.

The chain carries TRBV7-9 and TRBJ2-7; D is perhaps TRBD1 (5 bases). V lost 1 base and J 6 bases, leaving 13 bases between the germline ends. The CDR3 runs to 14 residues. The V gene's germline CDR1 is SEHNR and CDR2 FQNEAQ (reference sequence). DNA for the CDR3: TGTGCCAGCAGCTTAGAAGGGGCCCTCGCCGAGCAGTACTTC. This codes for CASSLEGALAEQYF.

This clonotype occurred a few times. The CDR3 is CASSSTRIQETQYF. The CDR3 DNA follows: TGTGCCAGCAGCTCGACTAGAATACAAGAGACCCAGTACTTC. The V gene is TRBV7-2, the J gene TRBJ2-5; perhaps TRBD2 as D (6 bases). V was cut by 4 bases and J by 2 bases, with 11 bases left in between. Germline lookup yields CDR1 SGHTA and CDR2 FQGNSA. The CDR3 contains 14 residues.

This clonotype was detected a few times. The genes are TRBV28 and TRBJ2-4, with D possibly being TRBD1 or TRBD2 (5 bases each). Gene TRBJ2-7 matches the end of the DNA better, so the J call may be wrong. Germline V gives CDR1 MDHEN, CDR2 SYDVKM. CDR3 length equals 13 residues. The CDR3 is CASSLGVIYEQYF. CDR3 bases: TGTGCCAGCAGTTTGGGGGTAATCTACGAGCAGTACTTC.

The chain recombines TRBV2 with TRBJ2-2, with 10 bases lining up with TRBD1. The CDR3 is 15 amino acids. Per germline, CDR1 SNHLY and CDR2 FYNNEI. J gave up 7 bases and V 6 bases, and 8 bases lay outside the gene matches. The CDR3 nucleotides read TGTGCCAGCAGCGTCCGGGACAGGGGTCACGGGGAGCTGTTTTTT. Amino acid sequence: CASSVRDRGHGELFF.